The 32 T cell receptor beta chains below were found in one sample sequenced in a study of T cells after yellow fever vaccination. TCRdb called the 5' RACE reads again in MiXCR, with one record for every CDR3 protein. The sample lists around 590,000 distinct CDR3 sequences, roughly 12% occurring once. Sequencing used PBMCs, obtained on the day of the yellow fever booster vaccination. Receptors originate from a man aged 30-40 years who received the YFV17D yellow fever vaccine.

As regards this clonotype: Its ends do not fully match the called genes, so a read error is possible. The rearrangement uses TRBV20-1 and TRBJ2-7; 11 positions agree with TRBD2. The germline gives CDR1 DFQATT, CDR2 SNEGSKA (reference sequence). This CDR3 is built from 16 residues. The CDR3 loop is CCARSLAGGGSYEQYF. The DNA for the CDR3 is TGCTGTGCTAGATCTCTAGCGGGAGGAGGGTCCTACGAGCAGTACTTC.

The gene calls are TRBV28 and TRBJ2-7, with a tentative D call TRBD1 (5 bases). This CDR3 region has 16 residues. The V gene's germline CDR1 is MDHEN and CDR2 SYDVKM. V lost 2 bases and J 0 bases, leaving 14 bases between the germline ends. Written as DNA, the CDR3 is TGTGCCAGCAGTTTACCGATTCAGGGTTTCTCCTACGAGCAGTACTTC. Translating it yields CASSLPIQGFSYEQYF.

This clonotype has just a few counts. The chain is built from TRBV6-2 or TRBV6-3 and TRBJ2-7; 11 positions agree with TRBD2. The CDR3 is made up of 15 amino acids. The V gene's germline CDR1 is MNHEY and CDR2 SVGEGT. The V segment lost 7 bases and the J segment 2 bases; nucleotides outside the gene matches: 7. CDR3 in DNA: TGTGCCAGCATTGGAGTAGCGGGAGGGCCCTACGAGCAGTACTTC. It yields the protein CASIGVAGGPYEQYF.

This clonotype was counted only a few times. The chain couples TRBV12-3 or TRBV12-4 to TRBJ2-3, with 9 bases fitting TRBD2. The CDR3 length is 16 residues. Losses at the gene ends were 3 bases for V and 4 bases for J; bases not matched to a gene: 8. CDR3 in amino acids: CASSLAGGPGSDTQYF. The CDR3 DNA reads as TGTGCCAGCAGTTTGGCGGGAGGGCCGGGCTCAGATACGCAGTATTTT.

This clonotype was seen a handful of times. V and J are TRBV10-3 and TRBJ2-1; 7 nucleotides match TRBD1. This CDR3 comprises 13 residues. V shed 6 bases, J shed 8 bases, and the junction held 7 bases outside the gene matches. In germline, CDR1 is ENHRY, CDR2 SYGVKD. CDR3 loop: CAISPPTGYEQFF. The CDR3 DNA is TGTGCCATCAGCCCCCCGACAGGGTATGAGCAGTTCTTC.

This clonotype came up a few times. This chain connects TRBV3-1 to TRBJ2-7; 8 bases fit TRBD1. V lost 4 bases, J lost 6 bases, and 8 bases stayed unmatched. The CDR3 totals 14 residues. Germline values: CDR1 LGHDT, CDR2 YNNKEL (reference sequence). Written as DNA, the CDR3 is TGTGCCAGCAGCCTACACGAGGGACAGGCCGAGCAGTACTTC. This sequence encodes CASSLHEGQAEQYF.

This clonotype came up a few times. The junction does not match germline at one end; this may be a read error. The chain links TRBV6-1 to TRBJ2-3, with D perhaps matching TRBD2 (6 bases). Germline V gene lookup returns CDR1 MNHNS and CDR2 SASEGT. This CDR3 region has 16 residues. The CDR3 region is CVSSPYSGADTDTQYF. The CDR3 DNA sequence: TGTGTCAGCAGTCCCTATAGCGGAGCTGACACAGATACGCAGTATTTT.

This clonotype was counted only a few times. The rearrangement links TRBV19 to TRBJ2-5, with 12 bases matching TRBD1. The CDR3 has 13 residues. Germline V gene data show CDR1 as LNHDA and CDR2 as SQIVND (reference sequence). With 9 bases clipped from V and 6 bases from J, the junction kept 5 bases outside the gene matches. CDR3 bases: TGTGCCAGCGGGACAGGGGGCTTAAAGACCCAGTACTTC. Its protein is CASGTGGLKTQYF.

The chain carries TRBV10-3 and TRBJ2-3, with 9 bases that match TRBD2. With V trimmed by 7 bases and J by 4 bases, 6 bases remained unmatched. The CDR3 consists of 14 residues. Germline V lookup: CDR1 ENHRY, CDR2 SYGVKD. CDR3 in amino acids: CAIMSSGIPDTQYF. The CDR3 bases are TGTGCCATCATGTCTAGCGGGATCCCAGATACGCAGTATTTT.

This sequence joins TRBV7-2 and TRBJ2-7; TRBD1 matches 10 bases. The V gene end was trimmed by 5 bases and the J gene end by 0 bases; junction bases not matched to a gene: 7. CDR3 length: 16 amino acids. Germline V gene sequence: CDR1 SGHTA, CDR2 FQGNSA. The CDR3 nucleotides read TGTGCCAGCAGCCTTGTGGGACAGGGGTCCTCCTACGAGCAGTACTTC. Protein sequence: CASSLVGQGSSYEQYF. The entire variable domain, with the rest obtained from reference TRBV7-2 and TRBJ2-7, is as follows: GAGVSQSPSNKVTEKGKDVELRCDPISGHTALYWYRQSLGQGLEFLIYFQGNSAPDKSGLPSDRFSAERTGGSVSTLTIQRTQQEDSAVYLCASSLVGQGSSYEQYFGPGTRLTVT.

The V and J genes are TRBV5-5 and TRBJ2-5; D could derive from TRBD1 or TRBD2 (5 bases each). Per the germline V gene, CDR1 is SGHKS and CDR2 is YYEKEE (reference sequence). V was clipped by 0 bases and J by 6 bases, with 12 bases between them. The CDR3 loop spans 14 amino acids. CDR3 region: CASSLEEGRKTQYF. CDR3 bases: TGTGCCAGCAGCTTGGAAGAGGGGAGAAAGACCCAGTACTTC.

There are a few counts of this clonotype. The chain combines TRBV7-2 with TRBJ1-1, with 9 bases identical to TRBD1. The germline CDR1 and CDR2 sequences are SGHTA and FQGNSA. There are 15 residues in the CDR3. V shed 5 bases, J shed 5 bases, and the junction held 9 bases outside the gene matches. The CDR3 coding sequence is TGTGCCAGCAGCACAGGGGACAGGGTCGGGACTGAAGCTTTCTTT. It yields the protein CASSTGDRVGTEAFF.

This rearrangement joins TRBV5-6 to TRBJ1-1; tentatively, D is TRBD1 (5 bases). V lost 4 bases and J lost 5, with 12 bases in between. This CDR3 region has 13 residues. CDR1 SGHDT and CDR2 YYEEEE come from the germline V gene. The CDR3 DNA reads as TGTGCCAGCAGCCCCACAGGAATGACTGAAGCTTTCTTT. It specifies CASSPTGMTEAFF.

V is TRBV6-2 or TRBV6-3 and J is TRBJ2-7; the D call may be TRBD1 or TRBD2 (6 bases each). The V gene's germline CDR1 is MNHEY and CDR2 SVGEGT. The length of the CDR3 is 14 residues. The ends were cut back, 8 bases at V and 6 bases at J, with 20 bases in the middle. CDR3 in amino acids: CASSNRGPRGEQYF. DNA for the CDR3: TGTGCCAGCTCTAATCGGGGGCCGCGAGGCGAGCAGTACTTC.

The chain couples TRBV14 to TRBJ2-1; 7 nucleotides line up with TRBD1. With V trimmed by 1 base and J by 10 bases, 13 bases remained unmatched. The germline V gene encodes CDR1 SGHDN and CDR2 FVKESK. This CDR3 is built from 16 residues. As DNA, the CDR3 is TGTGCCAGCAGCCAAGGGGGCAGGGGGTTTGAGTACGAGCAGTTCTTC. It specifies CASSQGGRGFEYEQFF.

This chain joins TRBV7-2 and TRBJ1-2; D call uncertain. V lost 5 bases and J 1 base, leaving 8 bases between the germline ends. Germline V gives CDR1 SGHTA, CDR2 FQGNSA. CDR3 length: 13 amino acids. DNA of the CDR3: TGTGCCAGCAGCCCACTGATTAACTATGGCTACACCTTC. Translation gives CASSPLINYGYTF.

This clonotype was seen at least ten times. The rearrangement joins TRBV7-9 to TRBJ2-1; D ambiguous. Germline V gene data show CDR1 as SEHNR and CDR2 as FQNEAQ (reference sequence). The V end lost 1 base, the J end lost 0 bases, and 7 bases lay between the germline ends. The CDR3 totals 15 residues. CDR3 protein: CASSLGLSSYNEQFF. In DNA form, the CDR3 reads TGTGCCAGCAGCTTAGGGTTGAGCTCCTACAATGAGCAGTTCTTC.

This clonotype was recorded a few times. This chain joins TRBV6-2 or TRBV6-3 and TRBJ1-5; a possible D gene is TRBD1 (5 bases). V was clipped by 2 bases and J by 5 bases, with 7 bases between them. Germline V gene sequence: CDR1 MNHEY, CDR2 SVGEGT. The CDR3 is 13 amino acids. DNA of the CDR3: TGTGCCAGCAGTTACACACAGGATCAGCCCCAGCATTTT. Translated: CASSYTQDQPQHF.

A few counts support this clonotype. The chain couples TRBV18 to TRBJ2-7, with 10 bases fitting TRBD1. This CDR3 has 15 amino acids. The junction had 10 bases not matched to a gene; V was cut back by 6 bases and J by 5 bases. The V gene's germline CDR1 is KGHSH and CDR2 LQKENI. The CDR3 coding sequence is TGTGCCAGCTCCTCGAGGGGACAGGGGCTGAACGAGCAGTACTTC. Its translation is CASSSRGQGLNEQYF.

This clonotype was recorded a few times. The gene calls are TRBV27 and TRBJ2-7, with D possibly being TRBD1 (5 bases). Germline-derived CDR1 and CDR2 are MNHEY and SMNVEV (reference sequence). Trimming pared 8 bases from V and 3 bases from J, leaving 17 bases between. The CDR3 is made up of 14 amino acids. DNA of the CDR3: TGTGCCAGCGGCGGACACCACCGGAGCTACGAGCAGTACTTC. Its protein product is CASGGHHRSYEQYF.

This clonotype was recorded a few times. CDR3 sequence: CASSYNPGPGNEQFF. For the CDR3, the DNA is TGTGCCAGCAGTTACAACCCGGGGCCAGGCAATGAGCAGTTCTTC. V gene TRBV6-5 combines with J gene TRBJ2-1; tentatively, D is TRBD1 or TRBD2 (5 bases each). The germline V and J ends were trimmed by 2 bases and 6 bases, with 14 bases remaining between them. CDR1 and CDR2 (germline): MNHEY, SVGAGI. This CDR3 has 15 residues.

The chain uses TRBV7-2 and TRBJ1-5; TRBD1 matches at 8 bases. Trimming took 4 bases from V and 7 from J; bases not matched to a gene: 15. The CDR3 has 17 amino acids. CDR1 and CDR2 from the germline V gene are SGHTA and FQGNSA. CDR3 in amino acids: CASSSHNRGKGGQPQHF. The DNA of the CDR3 is TGTGCCAGCAGCTCCCACAACAGGGGGAAAGGTGGACAGCCCCAGCATTTT. The whole variable domain, remainder taken from reference TRBV7-2 and TRBJ1-5, is GAGVSQSPSNKVTEKGKDVELRCDPISGHTALYWYRQSLGQGLEFLIYFQGNSAPDKSGLPSDRFSAERTGGSVSTLTIQRTQQEDSAVYLCASSSHNRGKGGQPQHFGDGTRLSIL.

This clonotype was seen ten or more times. The J gene is TRBJ2-1, the V gene TRBV13; D is unresolved. Germline CDR1 PRHDT, CDR2 FYEKMQ (reference sequence). This CDR3 is built from 13 residues. V lost 1 base to trimming and J lost 6 bases, with 7 bases between them. This CDR3 is CASSLAAGNEQFF. In DNA form, the CDR3 reads TGTGCCAGCAGCTTAGCGGCAGGCAATGAGCAGTTCTTC.

This clonotype turned up a few times. The chain uses TRBV20-1 and TRBJ2-1, with D maybe TRBD1 (6 bases). V lost 7 bases and J lost 10, with 17 bases in between. Germline values: CDR1 DFQATT, CDR2 SNEGSKA (reference sequence). The CDR3 runs to 12 residues. The CDR3 sequence: CSVRLTGTEQFF. In nucleotides, the CDR3 is TGCAGTGTCAGACTCACCGGGACAGAGCAGTTCTTC.

CDR3 coding DNA: TGTGCCTGGGAATTGGGGCTAGCGGGAGGCCCATCCTACAATGAGCAGTTCTTC. Its translation: CAWELGLAGGPSYNEQFF. The J gene is TRBJ2-1, the V gene TRBV30; 11 bases map to TRBD2. This CDR3 spans 18 amino acids. J was trimmed by 1 base and V by 5 bases; bases with no gene match: 13. CDR1 GTSNPN and CDR2 SVGIG come from the germline V gene (reference sequence).

The sample holds a few counts of this clonotype. The genes are TRBV7-6 and TRBJ2-7; no definite D call. V lost 3 bases to trimming and J lost 7 bases, with 16 bases between them. The CDR3 has 14 amino acids. CDR1 is SGHVS, CDR2 FNYEAQ, per germline. CDR3 sequence (DNA): TGTGCCAGCAGCTTCGGCTGGTCCGAGGAGGAGCAGTACTTC. It is translated as CASSFGWSEEEQYF.

This clonotype was seen just once. The V and J genes are TRBV29-1 and TRBJ2-1; D call uncertain. The length of the CDR3 is 12 residues. V lost 5 bases and J lost 7, with 12 bases in between. CDR1 is SQVTM and CDR2 is ANQGSEA in the germline V gene. CDR3 sequence (DNA): TGCAGCGTTCGAATTACTTGGAATGAGCAGTTCTTC. Protein sequence: CSVRITWNEQFF.

The table lists this clonotype with a few counts. V gene TRBV2 combines with J gene TRBJ2-3; TRBD2 agrees at 10 bases. V gave up 6 bases and J gave up 5 bases; unmatched junction bases: 2. The CDR3 spans 13 residues. The germline CDR1 and CDR2 sequences are SNHLY and FYNNEI. The CDR3 DNA follows: TGTGCCAGCAGAGGACTAGCGGTAGATACGCAGTATTTT. Protein product: CASRGLAVDTQYF.

V and J are TRBV7-2 and TRBJ2-1; 10 positions match TRBD2. CDR3 size: 17 residues. Germline CDR1 SGHTA, CDR2 FQGNSA. The trim removed 1 base at V and 3 bases at J, leaving 6 bases unmatched. Here the CDR3 reads CASSLGPSGGLYNEQFF. The CDR3 nucleotides read TGTGCCAGCAGCTTAGGGCCTAGCGGGGGACTCTACAATGAGCAGTTCTTC. Together with reference TRBV7-2 and TRBJ2-1, the CDR3 gives the full variable domain: GAGVSQSPSNKVTEKGKDVELRCDPISGHTALYWYRQSLGQGLEFLIYFQGNSAPDKSGLPSDRFSAERTGGSVSTLTIQRTQQEDSAVYLCASSLGPSGGLYNEQFFGPGTRLTVL.

V is TRBV6-1 and J is TRBJ2-5, with 10 bases aligning to TRBD1. V dropped 5 bases and J dropped 3; count of bases not matched to a gene: 6. The CDR3 spans 15 residues. Germline values: CDR1 MNHNS, CDR2 SASEGT. The CDR3 nucleotides read TGTGCCAGCAGTCCAGTGGGGACAGGGGAAGAGACCCAGTACTTC. Translating gives CASSPVGTGEETQYF.

This clonotype turned up a few times. The chain couples TRBV20-1 to TRBJ1-1; D unclear. The CDR3 consists of 9 residues. In germline, CDR1 is DFQATT, CDR2 SNEGSKA (reference sequence). The V end was cut by 3 bases, the J end by 6 bases, with 2 bases between. The CDR3 sequence is CSARAEAFF. The CDR3, as DNA: TGCAGTGCTAGGGCTGAAGCTTTCTTT.

This clonotype has only a few counts. This chain joins TRBV6-2 or TRBV6-3 and TRBJ2-1; possible D gene TRBD2, 5 bases. The germline CDR1 and CDR2 sequences are MNHEY and SVGEGT. The V gene lost 2 bases and the J gene lost 4 bases, with 12 bases spanning the gap. CDR3 length: 15 residues. CDR3 sequence (DNA): TGTGCCAGCAGTTACGACTACCGGTCGTACAATGAGCAGTTCTTC. It is translated as CASSYDYRSYNEQFF.